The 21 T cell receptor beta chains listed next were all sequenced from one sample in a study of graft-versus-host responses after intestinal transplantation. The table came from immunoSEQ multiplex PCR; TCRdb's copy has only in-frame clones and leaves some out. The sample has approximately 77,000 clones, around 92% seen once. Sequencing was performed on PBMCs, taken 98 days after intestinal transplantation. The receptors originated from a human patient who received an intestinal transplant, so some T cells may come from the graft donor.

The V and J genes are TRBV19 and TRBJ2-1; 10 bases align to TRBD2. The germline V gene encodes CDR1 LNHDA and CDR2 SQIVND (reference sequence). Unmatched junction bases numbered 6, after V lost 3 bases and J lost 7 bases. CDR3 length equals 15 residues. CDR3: CASSIGVAGGNEQFF. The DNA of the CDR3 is TGTGCCAGTAGTATTGGAGTAGCGGGAGGAAATGAGCAGTTCTTC.

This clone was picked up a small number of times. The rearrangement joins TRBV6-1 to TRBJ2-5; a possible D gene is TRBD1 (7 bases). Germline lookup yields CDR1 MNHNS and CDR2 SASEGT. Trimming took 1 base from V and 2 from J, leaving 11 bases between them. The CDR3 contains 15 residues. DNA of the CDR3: TGTGCCAGCAGTGAAGATCCAGGGGGGCAAGAGACCCAGTACTTC. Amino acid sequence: CASSEDPGGQETQYF.

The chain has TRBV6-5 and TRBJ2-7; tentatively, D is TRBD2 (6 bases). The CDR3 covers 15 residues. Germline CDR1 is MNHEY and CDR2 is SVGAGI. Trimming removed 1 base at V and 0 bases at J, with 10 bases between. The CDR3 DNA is TGTGCCAGCAGTTACTTGGCCGGGAGCTCCTACGAGCAGTACTTC. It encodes CASSYLAGSSYEQYF.

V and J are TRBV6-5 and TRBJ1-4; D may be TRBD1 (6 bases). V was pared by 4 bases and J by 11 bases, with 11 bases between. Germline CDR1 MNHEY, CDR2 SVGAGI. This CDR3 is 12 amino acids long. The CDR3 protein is CASSSDRRKLFF. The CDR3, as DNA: TGTGCCAGCAGTTCGGACAGACGGAAACTGTTTTTT.

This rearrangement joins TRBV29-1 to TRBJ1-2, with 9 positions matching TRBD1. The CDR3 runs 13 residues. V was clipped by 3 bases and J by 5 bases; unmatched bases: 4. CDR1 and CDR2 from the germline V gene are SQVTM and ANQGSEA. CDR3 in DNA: TGCAGCGTTGACCCGACAGGGGGATATGGCTACACCTTC. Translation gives CSVDPTGGYGYTF. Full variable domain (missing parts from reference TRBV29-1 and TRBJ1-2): SAVISQKPSRDICQRGTSLTIQCQVDSQVTMMFWYRQQPGQSLTLIATANQGSEATYESGFVIDKFPISRPNLTFSTLTVSNMSPEDSSIYLCSVDPTGGYGYTFGSGTRLTVV.

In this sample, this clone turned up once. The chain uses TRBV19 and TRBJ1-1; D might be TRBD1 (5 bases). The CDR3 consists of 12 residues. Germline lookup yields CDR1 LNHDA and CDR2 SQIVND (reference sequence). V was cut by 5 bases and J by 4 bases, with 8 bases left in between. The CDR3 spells CASSPGGTEAFF. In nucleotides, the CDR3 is TGTGCCAGTAGTCCGGGGGGCACTGAAGCTTTCTTT.

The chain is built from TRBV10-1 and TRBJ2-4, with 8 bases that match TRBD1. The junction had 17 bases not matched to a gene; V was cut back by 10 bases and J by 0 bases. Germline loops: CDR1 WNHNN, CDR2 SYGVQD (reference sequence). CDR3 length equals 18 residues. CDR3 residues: CAIDKHERTGLAKNIQYF. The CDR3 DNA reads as TGCGCCATTGACAAACATGAGAGGACAGGGCTAGCCAAAAACATTCAGTACTTC.

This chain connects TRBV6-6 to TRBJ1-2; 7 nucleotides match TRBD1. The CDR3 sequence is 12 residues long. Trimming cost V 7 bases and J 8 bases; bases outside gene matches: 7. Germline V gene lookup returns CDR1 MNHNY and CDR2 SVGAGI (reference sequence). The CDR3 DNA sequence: TGTGCCAGCACCCTTCAGGGGGACGGCTACACCTTC. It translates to CASTLQGDGYTF.

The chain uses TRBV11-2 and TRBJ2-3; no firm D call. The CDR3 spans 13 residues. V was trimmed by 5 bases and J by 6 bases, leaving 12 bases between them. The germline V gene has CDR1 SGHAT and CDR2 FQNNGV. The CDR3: CASSARRSDTQYF. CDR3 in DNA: TGTGCCAGCAGCGCCCGCCGGAGCGATACGCAGTATTTT.

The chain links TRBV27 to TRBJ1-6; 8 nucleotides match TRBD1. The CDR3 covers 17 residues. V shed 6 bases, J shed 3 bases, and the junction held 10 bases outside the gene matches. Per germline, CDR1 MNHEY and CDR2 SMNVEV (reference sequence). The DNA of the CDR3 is TGTGCCAGCAGAAACCAGGGGGCGGGGGTCTATAATTCACCCCTCCACTTT. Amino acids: CASRNQGAGVYNSPLHF.

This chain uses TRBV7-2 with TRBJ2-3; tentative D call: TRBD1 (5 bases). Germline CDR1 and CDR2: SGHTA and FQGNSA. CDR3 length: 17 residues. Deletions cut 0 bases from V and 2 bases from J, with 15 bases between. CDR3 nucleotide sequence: TGTGCCAGCAGCTTAGCGATACAGGCGGCGGCCACAGATACGCAGTATTTT. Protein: CASSLAIQAAATDTQYF.

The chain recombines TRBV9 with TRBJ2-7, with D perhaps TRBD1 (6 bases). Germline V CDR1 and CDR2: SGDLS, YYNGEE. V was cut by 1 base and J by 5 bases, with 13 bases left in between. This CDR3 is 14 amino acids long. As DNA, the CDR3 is TGTGCCAGCAGCGTAAATAACAGGGCTCACGAGCAGTACTTC. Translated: CASSVNNRAHEQYF. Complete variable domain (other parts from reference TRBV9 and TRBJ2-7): DSGVTQTPKHLITATGQRVTLRCSPRSGDLSVYWYQQSLDQGLQFLIQYYNGEERAKGNILERFSAQQFPDLHSELNLSSLELGDSALYFCASSVNNRAHEQYFGPGTRLTVT.

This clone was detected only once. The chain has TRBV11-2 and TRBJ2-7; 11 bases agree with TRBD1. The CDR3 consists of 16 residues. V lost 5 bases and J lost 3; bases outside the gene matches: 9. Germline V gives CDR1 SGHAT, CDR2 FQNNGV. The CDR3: CASSRAGQGAFYEQYF. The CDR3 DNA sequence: TGTGCCAGCAGCCGGGCAGGACAGGGGGCCTTCTACGAGCAGTACTTC.

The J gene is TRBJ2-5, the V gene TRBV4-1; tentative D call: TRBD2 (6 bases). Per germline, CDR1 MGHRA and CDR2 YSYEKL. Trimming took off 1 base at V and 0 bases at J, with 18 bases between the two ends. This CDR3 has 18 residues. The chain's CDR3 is CASSQGGRVREYQETQYF. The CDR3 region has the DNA TGCGCCAGCAGCCAAGGTGGAAGGGTCCGGGAGTACCAAGAGACCCAGTACTTC.

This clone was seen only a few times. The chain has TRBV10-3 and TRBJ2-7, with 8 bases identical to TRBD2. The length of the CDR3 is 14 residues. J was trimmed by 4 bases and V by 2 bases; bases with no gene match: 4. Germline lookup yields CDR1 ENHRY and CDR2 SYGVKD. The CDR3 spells CAISEAGGPYEQYF. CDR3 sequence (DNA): TGTGCCATCAGTGAGGCGGGAGGACCGTACGAGCAGTACTTC.

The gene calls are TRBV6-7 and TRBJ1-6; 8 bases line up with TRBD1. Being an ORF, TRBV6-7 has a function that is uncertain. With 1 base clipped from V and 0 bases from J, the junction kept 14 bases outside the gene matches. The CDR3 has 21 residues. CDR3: CASSYCPRTGSPSSYNSPLHF. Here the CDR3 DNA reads TGTGCCAGCAGTTACTGCCCCAGGACAGGGAGTCCAAGCTCCTATAATTCACCCCTCCACTTT.

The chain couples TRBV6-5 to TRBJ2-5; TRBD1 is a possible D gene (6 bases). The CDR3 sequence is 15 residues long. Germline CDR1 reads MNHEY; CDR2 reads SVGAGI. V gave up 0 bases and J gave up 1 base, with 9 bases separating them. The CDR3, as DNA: TGTGCCAGCAGTTACTCGGGGACACCCCAAGAGACCCAGTACTTC. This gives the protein CASSYSGTPQETQYF.

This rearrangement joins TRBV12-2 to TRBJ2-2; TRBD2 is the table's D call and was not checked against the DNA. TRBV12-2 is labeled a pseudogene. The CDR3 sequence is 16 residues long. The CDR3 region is CASRLTSGSGAGELFF. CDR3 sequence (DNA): TGTGCAAGTCGGCTGACTAGCGGGAGTGGGGCCGGGGAGCTGTTTTTT.

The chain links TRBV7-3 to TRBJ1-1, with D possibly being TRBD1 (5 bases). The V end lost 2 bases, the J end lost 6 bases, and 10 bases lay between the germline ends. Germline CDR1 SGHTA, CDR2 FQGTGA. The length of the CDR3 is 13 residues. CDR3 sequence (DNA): TGTGCCAGCAGCTTAGGGGCGCGGGCTGAAGCTTTCTTT. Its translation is CASSLGARAEAFF.

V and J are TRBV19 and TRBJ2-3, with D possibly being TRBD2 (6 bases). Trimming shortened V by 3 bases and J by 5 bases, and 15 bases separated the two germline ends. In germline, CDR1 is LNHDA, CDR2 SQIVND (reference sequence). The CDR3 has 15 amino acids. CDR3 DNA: TGTGCCAGTAGTATGACTAGGGGAGTCGGAGATACGCAGTATTTT. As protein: CASSMTRGVGDTQYF.

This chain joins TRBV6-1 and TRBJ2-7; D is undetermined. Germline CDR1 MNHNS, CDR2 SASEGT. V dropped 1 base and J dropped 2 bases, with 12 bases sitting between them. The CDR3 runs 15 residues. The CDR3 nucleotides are TGTGCCAGCAGTGAAGACTTAGGAATTGCCTACGAGCAGTACTTC. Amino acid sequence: CASSEDLGIAYEQYF.